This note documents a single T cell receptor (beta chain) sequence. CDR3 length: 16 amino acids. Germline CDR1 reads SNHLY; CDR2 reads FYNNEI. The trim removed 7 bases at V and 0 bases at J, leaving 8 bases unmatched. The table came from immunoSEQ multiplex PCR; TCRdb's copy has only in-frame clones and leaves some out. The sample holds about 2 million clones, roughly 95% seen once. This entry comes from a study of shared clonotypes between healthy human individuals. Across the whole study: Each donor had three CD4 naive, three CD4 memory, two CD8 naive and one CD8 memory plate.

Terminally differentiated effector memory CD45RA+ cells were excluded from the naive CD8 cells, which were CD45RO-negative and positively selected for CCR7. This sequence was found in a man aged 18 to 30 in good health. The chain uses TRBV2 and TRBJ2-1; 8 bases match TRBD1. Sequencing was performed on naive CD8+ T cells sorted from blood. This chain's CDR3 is CASTSSTGASYNEQFF. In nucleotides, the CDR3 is TGTGCCAGCACCTCGTCGACAGGGGCCTCCTACAATGAGCAGTTCTTC.